This TCR beta chain was obtained from a study of beta chain features in type 1 diabetes (dated by TCRdb to the late 2010s). As for the study more broadly: Patients and healthy donors did not differ in mean age, gender distribution, total cell number or subset yield. A total of roughly 98,000,000 sorted cells were examined across all samples, and RNA yield correlated strongly with the number of cells per subset. The study compared the TCRB repertoires of sorted circulating CD4+ T cell subsets in recently diagnosed type 1 diabetes patients with those in matched healthy donors. Whereas all 30 or so donors provided naive and central memory subsets, regulatory and stem cell-like memory subsets were isolated from just 8 patients and about 8 healthy donors.

This clone has more than one count but fewer than ten. Its antigen target is currently unknown. Within one base of it there is no much larger clone, and no base qualities were kept. CDR1 and CDR2 are read off the germline V gene (reference sequence) as MNHEY and SMNVEV. After removal of 4 bases from V and 0 bases from J, the junction retains 8 bases not matched to a gene. Counted from cysteine to phenylalanine, this CDR3 has 18 amino acids. Of the read, only the CDR3 DNA is kept; its 54 bases are in frame from base 1. Each donor gave one peripheral blood draw, approximately 110 mL on average, collected into heparinised tubes. Naive, central memory, regulatory and stem cell-like memory CD4+ T cells were sorted on a BD FACSAria II using a panel including CD45RO, CCR7, CD25, CD127, CD95 and CD27. A purity above 95% was achieved for all sorted populations. PBMCs were isolated immediately by Lymphoprep density gradient centrifugation and stained directly without culture. Samples were stained and sorted in pairs, with one healthy donor and one patient per experiment, so that batch effects were minimized.

All of the isolated RNA was reverse transcribed with the High Capacity cDNA Reverse Transcription Kit, so expressed TCRB transcripts were sequenced. Deep immunoSEQ sequencing was applied to naive, central memory and regulatory T cell samples, giving an average of about 3.8 million total reads per sample. Sorted cells were lysed in RLT buffer and RNA was extracted with DNase-treated RNeasy Micro or Mini kits, depending on cell number. To prevent cross-contamination, every cell subset was processed on its own, while patient and healthy donor samples were processed together. The immunoSEQ multiplex PCR was used to amplify TCRB sequences from cDNA, generating 87-bp fragments that spanned the CDR3 region. The amplicons were sequenced using the Illumina HiSeq platform. The published analysis was carried out like this. Synthetic template baselines were used to correct PCR bias computationally, reads within Hamming distance 2 were collapsed, and singletons that could not be merged were discarded. Reads were aligned against IMGT so that V, D and J genes, CDR3 length and insertions or deletions at six rearrangement sites could be assigned. Within each subset, clonotype counts were normalized to sorted cell number, after which true diversity and Gini coefficients were computed with the tcR R package. The overlap coefficient, calculated on TCRB nucleotide sequences, was used to measure repertoire sharing. TCRdb mirrors the immuneACCESS table, restricted to in-frame sequences. Some clones are absent from its copies; in checked studies, under half trace to an unresolved V gene, and the reason for the others is unknown. Clone size and the V and J calls come from that table; the DNA yielded D and trimming. The table for this sample lists over 300,000 clones; 6.5% to 10% of them were counted only once. Clones ranked in the top ten supply approximately 0.47% of the sample.

Study-wide findings and limitations: Type 1 diabetes patients showed a moderate but significant shortening of TCRB CDR3 length in all four CD4+ subsets. Because the HLA sub-analyses included only small numbers of individuals, any influence of HLA type on TCRB rearrangement was left unresolved. Naive, central memory and regulatory TCRB repertoires appeared to be more similar among patients than among healthy donors. Because cDNA was sequenced instead of genomic DNA, activated cells with high expression could be over-represented, although the groups did not differ in activation or CD3 levels. Shorter templates might have been favored by PCR, but patient and control samples were amplified and corrected together, so both groups would have been affected equally by any skew. Patients with type 1 diabetes made fewer insertions and deleted more nucleotides at VDJ recombination sites, implying thymic rearrangement abnormalities.

The specimen sequenced was central memory CD4+ T cells from blood. This TCR came from a woman younger than 30 in good health. The chain is encoded by TRBV27 joined to TRBJ2-1; TRBD1 fits 11 bases in the junction. The CDR3 corresponds to CASSSQGQGDYSYNEQFF. The nucleotide sequence reads TGTGCCAGCAGTTCTCAGGGACAGGGGGATTACTCCTACAATGAGCAGTTCTTC.